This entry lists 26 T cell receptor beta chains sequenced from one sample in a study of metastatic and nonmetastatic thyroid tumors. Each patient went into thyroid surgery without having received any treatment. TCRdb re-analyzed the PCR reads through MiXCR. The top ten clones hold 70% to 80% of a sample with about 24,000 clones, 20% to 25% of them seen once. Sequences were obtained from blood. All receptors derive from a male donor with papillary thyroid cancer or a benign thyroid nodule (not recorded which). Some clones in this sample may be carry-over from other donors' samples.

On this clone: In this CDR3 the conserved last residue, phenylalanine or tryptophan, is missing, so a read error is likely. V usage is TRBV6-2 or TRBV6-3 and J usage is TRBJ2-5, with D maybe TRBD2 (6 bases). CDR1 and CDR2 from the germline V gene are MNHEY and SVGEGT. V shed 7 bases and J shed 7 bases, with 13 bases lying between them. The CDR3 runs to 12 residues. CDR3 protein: CASIGGTGTQYL. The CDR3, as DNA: TGTGCCAGCATTGGGGGGACGGGGACCCAGTACCTC.

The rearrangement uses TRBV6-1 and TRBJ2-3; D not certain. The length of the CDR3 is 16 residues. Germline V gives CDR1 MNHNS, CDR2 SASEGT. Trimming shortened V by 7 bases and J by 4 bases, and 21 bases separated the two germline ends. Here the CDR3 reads CASTRRVWEGSDTQYF. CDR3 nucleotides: TGTGCCAGCACCCGAAGGGTTTGGGAAGGGTCAGATACGCAGTATTTT.

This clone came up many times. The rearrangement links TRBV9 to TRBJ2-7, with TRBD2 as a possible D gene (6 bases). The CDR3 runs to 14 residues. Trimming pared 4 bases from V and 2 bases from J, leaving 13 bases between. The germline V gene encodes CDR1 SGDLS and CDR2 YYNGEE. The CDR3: CASSSRLDTYEQYF. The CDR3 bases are TGTGCCAGCAGCTCGCGACTAGACACCTACGAGCAGTACTTC.

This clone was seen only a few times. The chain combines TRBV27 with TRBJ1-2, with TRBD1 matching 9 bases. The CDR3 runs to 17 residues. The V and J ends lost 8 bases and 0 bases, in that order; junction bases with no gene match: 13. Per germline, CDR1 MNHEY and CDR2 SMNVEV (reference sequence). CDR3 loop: CASGILGQGRANYGYTF. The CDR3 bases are TGTGCCAGCGGGATCCTGGGACAGGGACGTGCTAACTATGGCTACACCTTC.

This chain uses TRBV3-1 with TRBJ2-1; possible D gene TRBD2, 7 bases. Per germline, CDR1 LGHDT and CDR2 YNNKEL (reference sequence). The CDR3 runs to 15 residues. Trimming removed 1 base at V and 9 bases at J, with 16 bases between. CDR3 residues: CASSQGAGAQFEQFF. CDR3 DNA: TGTGCCAGCAGCCAAGGCGCGGGGGCCCAGTTTGAGCAGTTCTTC.

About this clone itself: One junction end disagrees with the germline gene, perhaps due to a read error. The CDR3 sequence: CASSLSSLTITVTQYF. As DNA, the CDR3 is TGTGCCAGCAGCCTAAGCTCCCTCACTATCACAGTTACGCAGTATTTT. The chain couples TRBV11-1 to TRBJ2-3; D not resolved. The germline V gene encodes CDR1 SGHAT and CDR2 FQDESV (reference sequence). This CDR3 is 16 amino acids long.

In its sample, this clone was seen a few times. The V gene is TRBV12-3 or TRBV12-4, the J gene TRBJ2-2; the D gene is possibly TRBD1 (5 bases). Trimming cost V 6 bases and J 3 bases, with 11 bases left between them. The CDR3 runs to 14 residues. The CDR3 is CASRKTAYTGELFF. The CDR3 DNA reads TGTGCCAGCAGGAAGACAGCCTACACCGGGGAGCTGTTTTTT.

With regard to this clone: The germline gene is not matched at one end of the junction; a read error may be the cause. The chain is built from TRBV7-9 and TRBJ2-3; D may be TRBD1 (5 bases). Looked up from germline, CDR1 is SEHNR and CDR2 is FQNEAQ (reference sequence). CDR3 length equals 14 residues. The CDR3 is CANSLVQGGDTQYF. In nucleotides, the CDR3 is TGTGCCAACAGCTTAGTGCAGGGTGGGGATACGCAGTATTTT. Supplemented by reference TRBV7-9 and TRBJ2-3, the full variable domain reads DTGVSQNPRHKITKRGQNVTFRCDPISEHNRLYWYRQTLGQGPEFLTYFQNEAQLEKSRLLSDRFSAERPKGSFSTLEIQRTEQGDSAMYLCANSLVQGGDTQYFGPGTRLTVL.

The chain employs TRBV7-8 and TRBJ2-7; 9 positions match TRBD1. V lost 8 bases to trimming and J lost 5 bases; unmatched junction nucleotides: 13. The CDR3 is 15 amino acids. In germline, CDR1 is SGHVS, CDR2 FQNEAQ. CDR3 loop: CASGLPGQGQDEQYF. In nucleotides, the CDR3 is TGTGCCAGCGGATTACCCGGACAGGGGCAAGACGAGCAGTACTTC.

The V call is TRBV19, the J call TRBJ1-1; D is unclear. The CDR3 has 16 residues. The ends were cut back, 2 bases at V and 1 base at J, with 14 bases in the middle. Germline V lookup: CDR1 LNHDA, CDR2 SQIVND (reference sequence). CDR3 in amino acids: CASSIRSRQSNTEAFF. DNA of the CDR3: TGTGCCAGTAGTATAAGGTCGAGGCAGTCGAACACTGAAGCTTTCTTT.

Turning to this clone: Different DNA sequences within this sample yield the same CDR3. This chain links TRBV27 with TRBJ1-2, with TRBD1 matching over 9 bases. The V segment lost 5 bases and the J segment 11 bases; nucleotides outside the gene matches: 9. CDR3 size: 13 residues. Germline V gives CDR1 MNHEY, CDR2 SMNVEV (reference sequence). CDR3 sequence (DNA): TGTGCCAGCAGTCCAACAGGGGGCTTTGGATACACCTTC. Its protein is CASSPTGGFGYTF.

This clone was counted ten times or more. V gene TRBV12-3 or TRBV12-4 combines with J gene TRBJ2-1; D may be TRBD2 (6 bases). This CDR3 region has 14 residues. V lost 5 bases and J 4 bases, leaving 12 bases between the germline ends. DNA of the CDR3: TGTGCCAGCAGTCGGGACTCTGGGTACAATGAGCAGTTCTTC. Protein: CASSRDSGYNEQFF.

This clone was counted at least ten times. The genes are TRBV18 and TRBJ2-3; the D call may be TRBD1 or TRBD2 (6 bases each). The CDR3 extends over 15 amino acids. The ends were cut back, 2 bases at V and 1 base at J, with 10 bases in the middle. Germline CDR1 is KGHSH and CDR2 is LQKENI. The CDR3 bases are TGTGCCAGCTCACCAACGAGGGGGGGCACAGATACGCAGTATTTT. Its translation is CASSPTRGGTDTQYF. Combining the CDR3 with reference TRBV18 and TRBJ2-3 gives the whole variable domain NAGVMQNPRHLVRRRGQEARLRCSPMKGHSHVYWYRQLPEEGLKFMVYLQKENIIDESGMPKERFSAEFPKEGPSILRIQQVVRGDSAAYFCASSPTRGGTDTQYFGPGTRLTVL.

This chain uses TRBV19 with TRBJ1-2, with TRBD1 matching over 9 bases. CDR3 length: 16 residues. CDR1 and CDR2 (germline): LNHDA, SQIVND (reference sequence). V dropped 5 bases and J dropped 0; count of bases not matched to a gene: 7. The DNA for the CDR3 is TGTGCCAGTAGTTGGCGGGACAGGGCCCCTAACTATGGCTACACCTTC. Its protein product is CASSWRDRAPNYGYTF.

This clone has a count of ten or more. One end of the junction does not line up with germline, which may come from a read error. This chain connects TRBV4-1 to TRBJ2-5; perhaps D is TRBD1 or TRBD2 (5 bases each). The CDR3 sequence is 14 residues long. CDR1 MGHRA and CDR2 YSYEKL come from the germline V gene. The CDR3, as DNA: TGCGCCAGCAGTCAAGCCCGGGGCAGGGAGACCCAGTACTTC. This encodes CASSQARGRETQYF.

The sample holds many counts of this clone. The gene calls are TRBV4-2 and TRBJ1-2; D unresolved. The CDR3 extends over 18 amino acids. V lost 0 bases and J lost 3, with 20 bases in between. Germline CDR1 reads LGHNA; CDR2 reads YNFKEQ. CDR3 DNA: TGTGCCAGCAGCCAAGATCCGTTCGGAGGTGGAGGGTACTATGGCTACACCTTC. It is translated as CASSQDPFGGGGYYGYTF.

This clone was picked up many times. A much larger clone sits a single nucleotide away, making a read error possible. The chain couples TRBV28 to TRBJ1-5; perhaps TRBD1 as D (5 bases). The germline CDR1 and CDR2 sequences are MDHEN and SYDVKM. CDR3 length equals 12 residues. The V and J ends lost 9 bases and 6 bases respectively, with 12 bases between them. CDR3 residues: CARLGGVQPQHF. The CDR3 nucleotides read TGTGCCAGACTAGGAGGGGTTCAGCCCCAGCATTTT.

CDR3 loop: CASSLSLQENTEAFF. CDR3 coding DNA: TGTGCCAGCAGTCTTTCCCTACAGGAGAACACTGAAGCTTTCTTT. The chain combines TRBV6-1 with TRBJ1-1; a weak D match, TRBD1 (5 bases). Trimming took off 5 bases at V and 1 base at J, with 14 bases between the two ends. This CDR3 comprises 15 residues. Germline V gene sequence: CDR1 MNHNS, CDR2 SASEGT.

In DNA, the CDR3 is TGTGCCAGCAGCCCTCAATCTGAAGCTTTCTTT. Translation gives CASSPQSEAFF. The genes are TRBV11-2 and TRBJ1-1; unclear D gene. Germline V gene sequence: CDR1 SGHAT, CDR2 FQNNGV. The CDR3 length is 11 residues. V lost 5 bases to trimming and J lost 6 bases, with 7 bases between them. Complete variable domain (other parts from reference TRBV11-2 and TRBJ1-1): EAGVAQSPRYKIIEKRQSVAFWCNPISGHATLYWYQQILGQGPKLLIQFQNNGVVDDSQLPKDRFSAERLKGVDSTLKIQPAKLEDSAVYLCASSPQSEAFFGQGTRLTVV.

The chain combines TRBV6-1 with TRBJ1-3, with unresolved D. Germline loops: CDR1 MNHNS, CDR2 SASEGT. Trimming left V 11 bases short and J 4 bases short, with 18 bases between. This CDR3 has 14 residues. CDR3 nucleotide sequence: TGTGCCGTGGCCCACGACGTCCAAGGAAACACCATATATTTT. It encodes CAVAHDVQGNTIYF.

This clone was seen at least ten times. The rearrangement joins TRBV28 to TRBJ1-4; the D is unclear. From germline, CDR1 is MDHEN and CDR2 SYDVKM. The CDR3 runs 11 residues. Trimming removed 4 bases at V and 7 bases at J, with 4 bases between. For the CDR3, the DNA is TGTGCCAGCAGTTCATCTGAAAAACTGTTTTTT. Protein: CASSSSEKLFF.

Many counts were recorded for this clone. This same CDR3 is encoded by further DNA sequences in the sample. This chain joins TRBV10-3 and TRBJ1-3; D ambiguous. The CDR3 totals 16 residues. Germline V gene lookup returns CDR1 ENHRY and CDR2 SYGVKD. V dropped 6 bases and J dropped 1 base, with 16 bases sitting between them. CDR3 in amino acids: CAISTILWDSGNTIYF. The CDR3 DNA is TGTGCCATCAGCACCATATTGTGGGATTCTGGAAACACCATATATTTT.

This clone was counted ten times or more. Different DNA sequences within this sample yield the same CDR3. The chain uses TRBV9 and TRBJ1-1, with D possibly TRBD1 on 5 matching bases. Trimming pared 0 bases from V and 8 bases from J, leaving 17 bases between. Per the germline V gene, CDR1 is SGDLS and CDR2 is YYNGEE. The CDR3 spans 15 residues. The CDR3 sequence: CASSVELRAGSEAFF. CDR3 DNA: TGTGCCAGCAGCGTAGAATTGCGAGCAGGGAGCGAAGCTTTCTTT.

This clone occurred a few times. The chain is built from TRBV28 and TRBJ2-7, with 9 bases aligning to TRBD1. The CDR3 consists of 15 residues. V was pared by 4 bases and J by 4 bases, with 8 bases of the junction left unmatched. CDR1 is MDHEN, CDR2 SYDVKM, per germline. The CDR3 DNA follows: TGTGCCAGCAGTTCCCCGGGACAGGGTGGTTACGAGCAGTACTTC. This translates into CASSSPGQGGYEQYF.

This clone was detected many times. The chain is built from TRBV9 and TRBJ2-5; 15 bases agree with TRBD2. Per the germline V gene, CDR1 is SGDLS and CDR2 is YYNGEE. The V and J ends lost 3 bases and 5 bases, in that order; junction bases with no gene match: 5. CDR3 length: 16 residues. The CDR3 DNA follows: TGTGCCAGCAGCGAGGGACTAGCGGGAGGCCGGGAGACCCAGTACTTC. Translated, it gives CASSEGLAGGRETQYF.

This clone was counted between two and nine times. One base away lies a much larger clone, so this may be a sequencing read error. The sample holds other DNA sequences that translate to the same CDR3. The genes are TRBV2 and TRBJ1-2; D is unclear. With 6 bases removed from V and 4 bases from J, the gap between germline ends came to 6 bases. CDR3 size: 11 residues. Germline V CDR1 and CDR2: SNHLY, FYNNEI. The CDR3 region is CASRVGYGYTF. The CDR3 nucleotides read TGTGCCAGCAGGGTTGGCTATGGCTACACCTTC. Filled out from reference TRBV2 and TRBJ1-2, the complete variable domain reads EPEVTQTPSHQVTQMGQEVILRCVPISNHLYFYWYRQILGQKVEFLVSFYNNEISEKSEIFDDQFSVERPDGSNFTLKIRSTKLEDSAMYFCASRVGYGYTFGSGTRLTVV.